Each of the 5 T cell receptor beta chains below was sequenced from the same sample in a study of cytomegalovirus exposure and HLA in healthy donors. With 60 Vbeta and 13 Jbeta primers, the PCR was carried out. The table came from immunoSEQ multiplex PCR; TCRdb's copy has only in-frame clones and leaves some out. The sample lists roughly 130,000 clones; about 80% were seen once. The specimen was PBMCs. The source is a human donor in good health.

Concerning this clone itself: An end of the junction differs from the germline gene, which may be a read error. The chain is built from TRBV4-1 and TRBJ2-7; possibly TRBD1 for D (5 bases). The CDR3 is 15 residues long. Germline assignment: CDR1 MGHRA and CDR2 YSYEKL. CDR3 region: CASSHDAQGSYEPYF. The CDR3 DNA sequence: TGCGCCAGCAGCCACGACGCCCAGGGTTCCTACGAGCCGTACTTC.

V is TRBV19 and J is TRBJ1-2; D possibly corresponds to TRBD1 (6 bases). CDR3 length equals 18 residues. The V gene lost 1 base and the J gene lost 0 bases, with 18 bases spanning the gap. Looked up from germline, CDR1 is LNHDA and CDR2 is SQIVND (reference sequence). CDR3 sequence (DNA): TGTGCCAGTAGTATAGTCGGGGGGCTATACCCCACTAACTATGGCTACACCTTC. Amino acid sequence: CASSIVGGLYPTNYGYTF.

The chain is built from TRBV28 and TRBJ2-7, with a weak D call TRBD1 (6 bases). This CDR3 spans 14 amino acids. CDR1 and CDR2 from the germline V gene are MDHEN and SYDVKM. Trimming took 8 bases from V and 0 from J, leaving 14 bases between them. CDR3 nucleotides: TGTGCCAGCTGCGCAGGGGCTATCTCCTACGAGCAGTACTTC. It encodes CASCAGAISYEQYF.

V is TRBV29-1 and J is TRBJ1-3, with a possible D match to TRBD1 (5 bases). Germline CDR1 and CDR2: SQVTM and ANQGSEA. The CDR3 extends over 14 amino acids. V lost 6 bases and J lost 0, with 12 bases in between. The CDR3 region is CSVVTALSGNTIYF. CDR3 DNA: TGCAGCGTCGTGACAGCTCTCTCTGGAAACACCATATATTTT.

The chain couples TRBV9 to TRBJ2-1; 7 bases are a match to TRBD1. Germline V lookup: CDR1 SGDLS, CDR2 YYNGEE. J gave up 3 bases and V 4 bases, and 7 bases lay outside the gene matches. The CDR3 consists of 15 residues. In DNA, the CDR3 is TGTGCCAGCAGCACACAGGGGTTGGACTACAATGAGCAGTTCTTC. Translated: CASSTQGLDYNEQFF. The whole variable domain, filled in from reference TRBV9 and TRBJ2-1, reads DSGVTQTPKHLITATGQRVTLRCSPRSGDLSVYWYQQSLDQGLQFLIQYYNGEERAKGNILERFSAQQFPDLHSELNLSSLELGDSALYFCASSTQGLDYNEQFFGPGTRLTVL.